This paragraph covers one T cell receptor beta chain sequence. Its recognized antigen is unknown. The record has no base qualities; no much larger clone is one base away. From the germline V gene, CDR1 is SGHAT and CDR2 is FQNNGV. The V end loses 0 bases and the J end loses 15 bases, and a stretch of 15 bases separates them. The CDR3, cysteine through phenylalanine, is 13 amino acids long. The retained sequence is limited to the CDR3, 39 bases, with the frame set at the first base. The library relied on the immunoSEQ multiplex PCR assay. The study's processing was this. A statistical classification framework was built for diagnosing cytomegalovirus status from the catalog of TCR beta chain sequences. Here the immuneACCESS table is served through TCRdb, limited to in-frame sequences with V and J called. Missing clones are a known gap in these copies; in checked studies unresolved V genes cover under half, and the rest lacks a known reason. V and J calls and clone size are given by that table; D and trimming were obtained from the DNA. This sample comprises about 60,000 clones, just over 90% of them detected only once. Together, the top ten hold 5.8% of the sample.

This record belongs to a study of cytomegalovirus exposure and HLA in healthy donors (dated 2017 in TCRdb). Turning to the overall study: According to a later analysis, the approximately 120 validation repertoires were produced on the same platform as the approximately 600 repertoires of the first cohort. High-throughput TCR immunosequencing, statistical association of individual TCRs with disease status, and machine learning were combined to predict cytomegalovirus infection status. In addition to the first cohort of 666 subjects, a separate validation cohort of about 120 different subjects was used. The study aimed to test whether cataloging public T cell receptors could reveal signatures of past pathogen exposure.

Paper-wide results and their limitations: It was suggested by the authors that the approach could potentially be generalized to other disease states and immunological phenotypes. A later analysis had no HLA typing for the validation cohort, so co-occurrence there was scored across all 130 or so repertoires. The classifier was reported to diagnose cytomegalovirus status with high specificity and sensitivity in both the original cohort and the validation cohort. A total of 150 to 200 TCR beta chains were listed by the study as associated with cytomegalovirus. Subsequent analysis determined that TCRs grouped into clusters in the first cohort also showed a tendency toward co-occurrence across the 130 or so validation repertoires, and 85% to 95% of cluster scores exceeded 0. Three of the identified cytomegalovirus-associated TCR beta chains were confirmed in vitro to be specific for cytomegalovirus antigens. While some public TCRs were present in many individuals, most TCR sequences turned up only very rarely across donors.

The donors belonged to the validation cohort of over a hundred subjects, which was separate from the roughly 700-subject first cohort. The receptor was isolated from a young woman in good health and CMV-seronegative. The rearrangement combines TRBV11-2 with TRBJ2-1; the D gene is unclear. The sample comprised PBMCs. The CDR3 region: CASSLDGPGAGFF. The DNA sequence reads TGTGCCAGCAGCTTAGATGGTCCTGGAGCCGGGTTCTTC.